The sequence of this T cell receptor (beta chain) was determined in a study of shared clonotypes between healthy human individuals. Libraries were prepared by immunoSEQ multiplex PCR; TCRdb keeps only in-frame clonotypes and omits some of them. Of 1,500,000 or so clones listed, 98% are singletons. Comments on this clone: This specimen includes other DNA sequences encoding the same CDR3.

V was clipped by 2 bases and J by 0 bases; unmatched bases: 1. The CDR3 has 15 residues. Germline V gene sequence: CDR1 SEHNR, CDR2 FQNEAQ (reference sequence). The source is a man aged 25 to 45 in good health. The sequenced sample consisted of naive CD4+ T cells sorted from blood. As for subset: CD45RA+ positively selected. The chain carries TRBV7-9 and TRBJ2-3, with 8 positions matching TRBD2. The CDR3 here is CASSLTSGSTDTQYF. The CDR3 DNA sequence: TGTGCCAGCAGCTTAACTAGCGGAAGCACAGATACGCAGTATTTT. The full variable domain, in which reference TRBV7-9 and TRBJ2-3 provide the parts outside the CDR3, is DTGVSQNPRHKITKRGQNVTFRCDPISEHNRLYWYRQTLGQGPEFLTYFQNEAQLEKSRLLSDRFSAERPKGSFSTLEIQRTEQGDSAMYLCASSLTSGSTDTQYFGPGTRLTVL.